This T cell receptor beta chain stems from a study of blood T cell repertoires in COVID-19. Seattle's cohort entered during active infection and was followed longitudinally. Here immunoSEQ multiplex PCR was the method, and the copy in TCRdb shows in-frame clones only, minus some. The data show roughly 180,000 clones, about four fifths seen once. V was shortened by 4 bases and J by 6 bases, with 17 bases between the two germline ends. Per the germline V gene, CDR1 is SGDLS and CDR2 is YYNGEE. The CDR3 runs 14 residues. The source of this sequence is a woman in her sixties or seventies with COVID-19, enrolled during active disease. The sequenced sample consisted of peripheral blood. The chain carries TRBV9 and TRBJ2-7, with a tentative D call TRBD2 (5 bases). CDR3 residues: CASSPSSELGEQYF. Written as DNA, the CDR3 is TGTGCCAGCAGCCCCAGTAGTGAACTAGGCGAGCAGTACTTC. The full variable domain, rest sourced from reference TRBV9 and TRBJ2-7, is DSGVTQTPKHLITATGQRVTLRCSPRSGDLSVYWYQQSLDQGLQFLIQYYNGEERAKGNILERFSAQQFPDLHSELNLSSLELGDSALYFCASSPSSELGEQYFGPGTRLTVT.